This T cell receptor beta chain was captured by sequencing in a study of blood T cell repertoires in COVID-19. At the level of the study: Specimens from acute and convalescent COVID-19 originated in the United States, Italy and Spain. The analysed material was cDNA or gDNA that came from T cells, B-cell-depleted T cells, or PBMCs.

V shed 5 bases and J 4 bases; nucleotides not matched to a gene: 9. CDR3 length: 17 amino acids. Looked up from germline, CDR1 is SGHAT and CDR2 is FQNNGV. Clones were read by immunoSEQ multiplex PCR, and TCRdb kept only the in-frame ones, dropping some. The repertoire holds approximately 190,000 clones, roughly 80% seen once, with under 7.5% in the top ten. The sequence was obtained from a woman in her thirties or forties with acute or convalescent COVID-19. Sample: peripheral blood. The V call is TRBV11-2, the J call TRBJ2-2, with 11 bases lining up with TRBD2. CDR3 nucleotide sequence: TGTGCCAGCAGCCTATCCCGACTAGCGGGGACCACCGGGGAGCTGTTTTTT. This gives the protein CASSLSRLAGTTGELFF.